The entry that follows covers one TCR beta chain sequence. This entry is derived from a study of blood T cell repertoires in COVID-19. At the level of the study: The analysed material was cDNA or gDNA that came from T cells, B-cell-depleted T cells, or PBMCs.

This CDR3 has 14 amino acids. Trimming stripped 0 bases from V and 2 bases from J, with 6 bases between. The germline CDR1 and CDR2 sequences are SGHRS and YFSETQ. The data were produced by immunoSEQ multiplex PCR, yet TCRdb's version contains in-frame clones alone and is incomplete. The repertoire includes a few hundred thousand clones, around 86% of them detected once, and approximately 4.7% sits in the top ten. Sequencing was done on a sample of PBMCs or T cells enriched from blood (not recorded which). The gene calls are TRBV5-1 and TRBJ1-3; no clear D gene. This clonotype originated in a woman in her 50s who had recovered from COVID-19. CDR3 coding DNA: TGCGCCAGCAGCTTGGGAGAGGCTGGAAACACCATATATTTT. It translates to CASSLGEAGNTIYF.